This T cell receptor (beta chain) was recovered during a study of technical replicates of blood from a few donors (dated by TCRdb to 2016 to 2017). Library construction relied on the immunoSEQ multiplex PCR assay. In TCRdb, the immuneACCESS table is reduced to in-frame sequences with V and J assigned. These tables do not hold every clone; where another copy was compared, an unresolved V gene accounts for under half, and the others remain unexplained. The sample table shows fewer than 100,000 clones, and 95% to 98% are seen once. The ten largest clonotypes hold roughly 0.3% of the sample. Remarks on this clone: The antigen it binds to is not known. It has no much larger one-base neighbor in the sample; base qualities were not kept.

Taken from the germline V gene, the CDR1 and CDR2 loops are SNHLY and FYNNEI. V loses 2 bases at its end and J loses 9 bases; junction bases beyond the gene matches: 10. From the cysteine through the phenylalanine, the CDR3 covers 16 amino acids. The sequence is cut down to CDR3 DNA, 48 bases in frame from base 1. Sequencing was carried out using T cells isolated from PBMCs. The clonotype originates from a human donor in good health. The chain uses TRBV2 and TRBJ2-3, with 11 bases matching TRBD2. The DNA is TGTGCCAGCAGTGAAAATGGGCTAGCGGGAGGAGACACGCAGTATTTT. Its protein product is CASSENGLAGGDTQYF.